This T cell receptor (beta chain) was identified during a study of control samples from healthy donors and cancer patients (TCRdb year 2020). Germline trimming: 2 bases from V, 6 bases from J; junction bases outside gene matches: 5. CDR3 length: 14 amino acids, cysteine to phenylalanine. The only DNA kept is the CDR3, 42 bases in frame from the first base. For CDR1 and CDR2, the germline V gene lists SGHTA and FQGNSA. The library was prepared using the immunoSEQ multiplex PCR assay. TCRdb took this table from immuneACCESS and kept in-frame rearrangements with V and J called. Such tables lack part of the clones; where checked against another copy, unresolved V genes explain under half of the gap, and the rest is unexplained. The sample table shows under 85,000 clones, and 75% to 90% are seen once. The ten most abundant clones make up approximately 2.9% of the sample. This clone turned up a few times. It lacks a known antigen. Qualities for individual bases were not recorded, and no much larger clone is one base off.

The chain joins TRBV7-2 to TRBJ1-2; 8 central nucleotides agree with TRBD1. The receptor's source is a woman aged 45-60 years with lung cancer. Sequenced: PBMCs. The CDR3 here reads CASSLTGQGDGYTF. In nucleotides, the sequence is TGTGCCAGCAGCTTAACTGGACAGGGAGATGGCTACACCTTC.